The 9 T cell receptor beta chains below come from one sample, sequenced in a study of T cells in localized non-small cell lung cancer. Sequenced by immunoSEQ multiplex PCR; TCRdb stores in-frame clones only, minus some. The table records under 95,000 clones, around 80% of them present only once. This specimen consisted of peripheral blood, obtained before any cancer treatment. The receptors come from a female donor older than 55 with stage I lung adenocarcinoma.

The chain uses TRBV6-1 and TRBJ1-5, with D hard to call. V lost 1 base and J lost 1, with 11 bases in between. The germline V gene has CDR1 MNHNS and CDR2 SASEGT. The CDR3 is made up of 16 amino acids. CDR3 protein: CASSEGSAGSNQPQHF. CDR3 in DNA: TGTGCCAGCAGTGAAGGGTCAGCCGGAAGCAATCAGCCCCAGCATTTT.

This chain joins TRBV6-1 and TRBJ2-7; TRBD1 might be the D (6 bases). In germline, CDR1 is MNHNS, CDR2 SASEGT. The CDR3 is 15 residues long. The V end was cut by 4 bases, the J end by 5 bases, with 18 bases between. In DNA, the CDR3 is TGTGCCAGCAGTGTGGACAGTTTACTTGAGAACGAGCAGTACTTC. This sequence encodes CASSVDSLLENEQYF.

The chain uses TRBV6-5 and TRBJ1-2, with D possibly matching TRBD1 (5 bases). The CDR3 runs 11 residues. Trimming pared 6 bases from V and 6 bases from J, leaving 8 bases between. Germline V CDR1 and CDR2: MNHEY, SVGAGI. Here the CDR3 DNA reads TGTGCCAGCAGCGGACACCATGGCTACACCTTC. Its protein is CASSGHHGYTF.

This chain connects TRBV9 to TRBJ2-2; D not certain. V was pared by 0 bases and J by 0 bases, with 6 bases between. Germline lookup yields CDR1 SGDLS and CDR2 YYNGEE. This CDR3 contains 15 residues. The CDR3 coding sequence is TGTGCCAGCAGCGTAGGGGCACCGAACACCGGGGAGCTGTTTTTT. Amino acid sequence: CASSVGAPNTGELFF.

V gene TRBV7-9 combines with J gene TRBJ1-1; 7 bases fit TRBD1. V trimming: 5 bases; J trimming: 1 base; junction bases outside the gene matches: 10. The CDR3 spans 16 residues. Germline values: CDR1 SEHNR, CDR2 FQNEAQ (reference sequence). CDR3 sequence: CASSPNPGGSNTEAFF. CDR3 nucleotide sequence: TGTGCCAGCAGCCCCAACCCAGGGGGATCGAACACTGAAGCTTTCTTT.

V is TRBV18 and J is TRBJ2-5; 13 bases map to TRBD2. This CDR3 region has 15 residues. The germline gives CDR1 KGHSH, CDR2 LQKENI. Trimming at V came to 4 bases and at J to 9 bases, leaving 8 bases not matched to a gene. The CDR3 is CASSRTSGGSLAQYF. As DNA, the CDR3 is TGTGCCAGCTCACGGACTAGCGGGGGTTCCCTCGCCCAGTACTTC.

V gene TRBV6-5 combines with J gene TRBJ2-2; D possibly corresponds to TRBD2 (5 bases). V was clipped by 6 bases and J by 13 bases, with 21 bases between them. The germline gives CDR1 MNHEY, CDR2 SVGAGI. The CDR3 has 14 amino acids. CDR3 DNA: TGTGCCAGCAGCCGACCCGGAAGCGGCTTCGGGCTGTTTTTT. Its protein is CASSRPGSGFGLFF.

This rearrangement joins TRBV7-2 to TRBJ1-2; 7 bases map to TRBD1. V lost 3 bases and J lost 7; bases outside the gene matches: 2. From germline, CDR1 is SGHTA and CDR2 FQGNSA. This CDR3 has 12 amino acids. CDR3 in amino acids: CASSFGTVGYTF. The CDR3 nucleotides are TGTGCCAGCAGCTTCGGGACAGTTGGCTACACCTTC.

The CDR3 bases are TGTGCCAGCAGCTTAGAGCGGACAGATACGCAGTATTTT. Amino acids: CASSLERTDTQYF. This rearrangement joins TRBV7-2 to TRBJ2-3; maybe TRBD2 (5 bases). Trimming removed 1 base from V and 3 bases from J, with 5 bases in between. The CDR3 has 13 residues. Germline assignment: CDR1 SGHTA and CDR2 FQGNSA.